This TCR beta chain came from a study of blood T cell repertoires in COVID-19. Turning to the study itself: Researchers got acute and convalescent COVID-19 samples from the United States, Italy and Spain.

In terms of age and location, participants ranged from about 18 to 89 years and lived in approximately 26 US areas. TCRdb keeps only in-frame clones here, not all; method: immunoSEQ multiplex PCR. The sample gives about 230,000 clones, roughly 86% of which show up once; roughly 4% is in the top ten. J was trimmed by 2 bases and V by 5 bases; bases with no gene match: 13. The CDR3 contains 17 residues. Germline V CDR1 and CDR2: SGHVS, FNYEAQ. The chain combines TRBV7-6 with TRBJ2-3; 7 bases match TRBD2. The sequence derives from a woman in her 30s with acute COVID-19. The material sequenced was PBMCs or T cells enriched from blood (not recorded which). The CDR3 coding sequence is TGTGCCAGCAGCCTCTACGGGGGGAGAGAGATCACAGATACGCAGTATTTT. Translation gives CASSLYGGREITDTQYF. Based on the CDR3 plus reference TRBV7-6 and TRBJ2-3, the full variable domain is GAGVSQSPRYKVTKRGQDVALRCDPISGHVSLYWYRQALGQGPEFLTYFNYEAQQDKSGLPNDRFSAERPEGSISTLTIQRTEQRDSAMYRCASSLYGGREITDTQYFGPGTRLTVL.